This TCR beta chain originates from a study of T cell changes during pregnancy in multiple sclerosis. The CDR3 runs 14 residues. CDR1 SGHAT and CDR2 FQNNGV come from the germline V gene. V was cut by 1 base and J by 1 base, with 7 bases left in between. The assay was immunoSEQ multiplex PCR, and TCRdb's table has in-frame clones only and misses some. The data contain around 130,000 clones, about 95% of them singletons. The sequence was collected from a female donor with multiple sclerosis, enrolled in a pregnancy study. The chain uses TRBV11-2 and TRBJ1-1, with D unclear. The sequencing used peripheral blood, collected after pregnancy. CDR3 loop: CASSLVVGNTEAFF. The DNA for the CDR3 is TGTGCCAGCAGCTTAGTGGTCGGGAACACTGAAGCTTTCTTT. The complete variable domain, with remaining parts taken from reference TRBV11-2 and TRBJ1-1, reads EAGVAQSPRYKIIEKRQSVAFWCNPISGHATLYWYQQILGQGPKLLIQFQNNGVVDDSQLPKDRFSAERLKGVDSTLKIQPAKLEDSAVYLCASSLVVGNTEAFFGQGTRLTVV.